This TCR beta chain was recorded in a study of CD8 T cells in ankylosing spondylitis. TCRdb redid the calling of the 5' RACE reads with MiXCR, one entry per CDR3 protein. Among approximately 39,000 distinct CDR3 sequences listed, approximately 9.9% were seen once. Notes on the study in general: The study looked at matched synovial fluid samples from ankylosing spondylitis patients. Disease-linked clones were reported to be significantly enriched there. Past research had described some motif variants in reactive arthritis synovial fluid and blood.

This clonotype was seen many times. No antigen is known for it. V was trimmed by 4 bases and J by 8 bases, leaving 8 bases between them. Germline V gene lookup returns CDR1 SGHAT and CDR2 FQNNGV. This CDR3 has 12 residues. The sequence was obtained from a male donor with ankylosing spondylitis. The sequenced sample consisted of synovial fluid, either unsorted or a sorted T cell fraction (not recorded which). The chain recombines TRBV11-2 with TRBJ1-4; no clear D gene. This chain's CDR3 is CASSSDGEKLFF. The CDR3 DNA reads TGTGCCAGCAGCTCAGACGGGGAAAAACTGTTTTTT.